These T cell receptor beta chains were read from a single sample in a study of shared clonotypes between healthy human individuals. Assay: immunoSEQ multiplex PCR; the TCRdb copy retains only in-frame clones and omits some. This sample has fewer than 850,000 clones; 80% to 95% occur once, and the top ten carry 30% to 40%. Sequencing input: memory CD8+ T cells from PBMCs. The receptor set was obtained from a man aged 18 to 35 in good health. Some clones in this sample may be carry-over from other donors' samples. CDR3s include the opening cysteine and the closing phenylalanine or tryptophan. D genes are given only for firm matches. The listing skips clone size in some rows; elsewhere it reads once, few, many or a size class.

V gene	J gene	clone size	D gene	CDR3 protein	CDR3 DNA
TRBV9	TRBJ1-1	NA	NA	CASSAWGGNTEAFF	TGTGCCAGCAGCGCATGGGGCGGGAACACTGAAGCTTTCTTT
TRBV7-2	TRBJ1-2	NA	NA	CASSLDRDWSLEGYTF	TGTGCCAGCAGCTTAGACCGGGACTGGAGTCTGGAGGGCTACACCTTC
TRBV7-8	TRBJ2-7	NA	TRBD1	CASSSAGQGSYEQYF	TGTGCCAGCAGCTCGGCGGGACAGGGCTCCTACGAGCAGTACTTC
TRBV11-2	TRBJ1-2	NA	NA	CASSLDWGRGYGYTF	TGTGCCAGCAGCTTAGATTGGGGCAGGGGTTATGGCTACACCTTC
TRBV9	TRBJ2-1	NA	TRBD1	CASSVAGGQGEQFF	TGTGCCAGCAGCGTAGCTGGGGGACAGGGGGAGCAGTTCTTC
TRBV5-1	TRBJ1-2	NA	NA	CASSWGLGGNYGYTF	TGCGCCAGCAGCTGGGGACTCGGCGGTAACTATGGCTACACCTTC
TRBV11-2	TRBJ1-2	NA	NA	CASSSSGTYYGYTF	TGTGCCAGCAGCTCGTCCGGGACCTACTATGGCTACACCTTC
TRBV6-1	TRBJ2-7	NA	NA	CASRVRASGVYEQYF	TGTGCCAGCAGAGTCCGGGCCTCGGGGGTCTACGAGCAGTACTTC
TRBV7-6	TRBJ1-1	NA	TRBD1	CASSRNRGVNTEAFF	TGTGCCAGCAGCCGCAACAGGGGGGTGAACACTGAAGCTTTCTTT
TRBV5-1	TRBJ2-1	NA	TRBD1	CASSLARGSAGNNEQFF	TGCGCCAGCAGCTTGGCCAGGGGGAGTGCGGGTAATAATGAGCAGTTCTTC
TRBV6-6	TRBJ2-7	NA	TRBD1	CASSDRGPVYEQYF	TGTGCCAGCAGCGACAGGGGGCCTGTCTACGAGCAGTACTTC
TRBV19	TRBJ2-3	NA	NA	CASSIGPRPDTQYF	TGTGCCAGTAGTATAGGTCCTCGCCCAGATACGCAGTATTTT
TRBV28	TRBJ1-1	NA	NA	CASRRTEMNTEAFF	TGTGCCAGCAGGCGGACAGAAATGAACACTGAAGCTTTCTTT
TRBV11-2	TRBJ2-7	NA	NA	CASSLDQNALYEQYF	TGTGCCAGCAGCTTAGATCAAAACGCCCTCTACGAGCAGTACTTC
TRBV9	TRBJ1-1	NA	TRBD1	CASSAWDRGTEAFF	TGTGCCAGCAGCGCGTGGGACAGGGGCACTGAAGCTTTCTTT
TRBV7-9	TRBJ1-1	NA	NA	CASTELDRHPGGGTEAFF	TGTGCCAGCACCGAACTGGATCGCCATCCCGGGGGGGGCACTGAAGCTTTCTTT
TRBV15	TRBJ2-5	NA	NA	CATSRDWGDETQYF	TGTGCCACCAGCAGAGATTGGGGAGACGAGACCCAGTACTTC
TRBV19	TRBJ2-2	NA	TRBD2	CASSISASVAGPNTGELFF	TGTGCCAGTAGTATATCTGCGTCGGTAGCGGGACCCAACACCGGGGAGCTGTTTTTT
TRBV10-3	TRBJ1-5	once	NA	CAISGEVNQPQHF	TGTGCCATCAGCGGAGAAGTCAATCAGCCCCAGCATTTT
TRBV27	TRBJ2-2	few	NA	CASGLPTGELFF	TGTGCCAGCGGTCTGCCGACCGGGGAGCTGTTTTTT
TRBV4-2	TRBJ2-5	once	NA	CASSQGGAEGWETQYF	TGTGCCAGCAGCCAAGGTGGAGCGGAGGGCTGGGAGACCCAGTACTTC
TRBV15	TRBJ1-1	NA	NA	CATSGDGSTEAFF	TGTGCCACCAGCGGGGATGGTAGCACTGAAGCTTTCTTT
TRBV9	TRBJ2-1	NA	NA	CASSSTTRDTGEQFF	TGTGCCAGCAGCTCTACGACGAGGGACACGGGTGAGCAGTTCTTC
TRBV19	TRBJ1-4	NA	NA	CASSKVSVATNEKLFF	TGTGCCAGTAGTAAAGTCAGTGTGGCAACTAATGAAAAACTGTTTTTT
TRBV9	TRBJ2-5	NA	NA	CASSLSGSQTQYF	TGTGCCAGCAGCCTCTCCGGGTCACAGACCCAGTACTTC
TRBV10-3	TRBJ1-2	NA	TRBD1	CAISEERQGRYGYTF	TGTGCCATCAGTGAGGAACGACAGGGGCGCTATGGCTACACCTTC
TRBV7-6	TRBJ2-1	NA	TRBD2	CASSERATSGGGNEQFF	TGTGCCAGCAGCGAAAGGGCGACTAGCGGGGGGGGAAATGAGCAGTTCTTC
TRBV30	TRBJ1-5	NA	NA	CAWTTGEIDSNQPQHF	TGTGCCTGGACCACCGGGGAGATCGATAGCAATCAGCCCCAGCATTTT
TRBV10-1	TRBJ2-7	once	NA	CASSENRYEQYF	TGCGCCAGCAGTGAAAACCGGTACGAGCAGTACTTC
TRBV10-2	TRBJ1-2	few	NA	CASSESGGRYGYTF	TGCGCCAGCAGTGAGTCAGGGGGGAGATATGGCTACACCTTC